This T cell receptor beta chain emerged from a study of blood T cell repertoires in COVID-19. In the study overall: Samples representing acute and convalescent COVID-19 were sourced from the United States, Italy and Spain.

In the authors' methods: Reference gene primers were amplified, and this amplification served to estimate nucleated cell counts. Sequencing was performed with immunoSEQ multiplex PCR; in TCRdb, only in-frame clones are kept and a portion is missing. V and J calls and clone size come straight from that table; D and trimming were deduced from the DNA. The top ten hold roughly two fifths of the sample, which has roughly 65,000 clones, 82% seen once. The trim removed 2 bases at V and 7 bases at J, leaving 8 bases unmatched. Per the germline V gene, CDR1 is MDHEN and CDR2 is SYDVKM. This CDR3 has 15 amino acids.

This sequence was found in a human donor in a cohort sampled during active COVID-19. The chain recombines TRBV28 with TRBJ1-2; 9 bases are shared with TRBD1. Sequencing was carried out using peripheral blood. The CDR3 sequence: CASSLAGTGSIGYTF. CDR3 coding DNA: TGTGCCAGCAGTTTAGCCGGGACAGGGTCTATTGGCTACACCTTC.